These 28 T cell receptor beta chains originate from one sample sequenced in a study of T cell responses to AZD1222 COVID-19 vaccine. Produced via immunoSEQ multiplex PCR; TCRdb's table is partial and in-frame only. The sample yields about 140,000 clones, about 88% seen once. The source material was peripheral blood, sampled on day 0 of AZD1222 vaccination. These receptors all stem from an adult in good health.

This chain uses TRBV30 with TRBJ1-2, with a possible D match to TRBD1 (5 bases). CDR3 size: 14 residues. Germline-derived CDR1 and CDR2 are GTSNPN and SVGIG (reference sequence). The V and J ends lost 1 base and 8 bases respectively, with 17 bases between them. The CDR3 spells CAWSARVYSGGYTF. CDR3 nucleotide sequence: TGTGCCTGGAGTGCCAGGGTGTATTCGGGGGGCTACACCTTC.

This chain uses TRBV7-2 with TRBJ1-2, with unresolved D. The V gene's germline CDR1 is SGHTA and CDR2 FQGNSA. The CDR3 runs 14 residues. V gave up 4 bases and J gave up 5 bases, with 14 bases separating them. Here the CDR3 reads CASSSGRGNYGYTF. The DNA of the CDR3 is TGTGCCAGCAGCTCCGGGAGAGGCAATTATGGCTACACCTTC.

The chain links TRBV6-5 to TRBJ1-5; D gene unclear. V was shortened by 8 bases and J by 9 bases, with 23 bases between the two germline ends. The germline V gene encodes CDR1 MNHEY and CDR2 SVGAGI. This CDR3 spans 15 amino acids. CDR3 sequence reads: CASLEEGPWSPPQHF. The CDR3 nucleotides read TGTGCCAGCCTCGAGGAGGGCCCATGGAGTCCGCCCCAGCATTTT.

The chain uses TRBV10-3 and TRBJ2-1, with 10 bases matching TRBD2. Germline V gene lookup returns CDR1 ENHRY and CDR2 SYGVKD. The CDR3 is 15 residues long. V lost 4 bases to trimming and J lost 4 bases; unmatched junction nucleotides: 4. The CDR3 DNA follows: TGTGCCATCAGTGGTTTACTAGCGGGATACAATGAGCAGTTCTTC. It encodes CAISGLLAGYNEQFF.

The chain couples TRBV27 to TRBJ1-1; no definite D call. The CDR3 is 13 residues long. The V gene's germline CDR1 is MNHEY and CDR2 SMNVEV (reference sequence). V lost 6 bases and J lost 2, with 10 bases in between. The CDR3 spells CASSWTGNTEAFF. The CDR3 bases are TGTGCCAGCAGCTGGACGGGCAACACTGAAGCTTTCTTT.

The chain combines TRBV2 with TRBJ2-3, with a possible D match to TRBD1 (6 bases). The CDR3 is 15 residues long. Per the germline V gene, CDR1 is SNHLY and CDR2 is FYNNEI. V was trimmed by 0 bases and J by 6 bases, leaving 13 bases between them. The CDR3 protein is CASSEAGWGRDTQYF. Written as DNA, the CDR3 is TGTGCCAGCAGTGAAGCGGGGTGGGGGCGCGATACGCAGTATTTT.

The CDR3 region is CASSWTGGDTEAFF. CDR3 in DNA: TGTGCCAGCAGCTGGACAGGGGGAGACACTGAAGCTTTCTTT. The chain employs TRBV5-6 and TRBJ1-1, with 10 bases that match TRBD1. The CDR3 is 14 amino acids. J was trimmed by 3 bases and V by 3 bases; bases with no gene match: 2. The germline CDR1 and CDR2 sequences are SGHDT and YYEEEE.

The chain has TRBV5-1 and TRBJ1-1, with D hard to call. CDR1 is SGHRS, CDR2 YFSETQ, per germline. This CDR3 contains 15 residues. Trimming removed 4 bases at V and 3 bases at J, with 16 bases between. The CDR3 sequence is CASSILVGPDTEAFF. CDR3 DNA: TGCGCCAGCAGCATACTCGTTGGGCCTGACACTGAAGCTTTCTTT. The whole variable domain, filled in from reference TRBV5-1 and TRBJ1-1, reads KAGVTQTPRYLIKTRGQQVTLSCSPISGHRSVSWYQQTPGQGLQFLFEYFSETQRNKGNFPGRFSGRQFSNSRSEMNVSTLELGDSALYLCASSILVGPDTEAFFGQGTRLTVV.

J is TRBJ2-1 and V is TRBV7-2, with 11 bases that match TRBD2. Per germline, CDR1 SGHTA and CDR2 FQGNSA. The CDR3 sequence is 18 residues long. V lost 0 bases, J lost 3 bases, and 7 bases stayed unmatched. CDR3 nucleotide sequence: TGTGCCAGCAGCTTAGCGATGTCTAGCGGGGGGTACTACAATGAGCAGTTCTTC. Translated, it gives CASSLAMSSGGYYNEQFF.

The rearrangement joins TRBV6-1 to TRBJ1-6; D call uncertain. This CDR3 is built from 13 residues. Trimming took 0 bases from V and 7 from J, leaving 4 bases between them. Germline V CDR1 and CDR2: MNHNS, SASEGT. CDR3 bases: TGTGCCAGCAGTGAAGCGGAGAATTCACCCCTCCACTTT. Translation gives CASSEAENSPLHF.

V is TRBV7-8 and J is TRBJ1-5, with TRBD1 identical over 10 bases. Germline-derived CDR1 and CDR2 are SGHVS and FQNEAQ. The V gene end was trimmed by 5 bases and the J gene end by 1 base; junction bases not matched to a gene: 8. The CDR3 has 17 amino acids. Here the CDR3 reads CASSREGQGLSNQPQHF. CDR3 DNA: TGTGCCAGCAGCAGAGAGGGACAGGGGTTAAGCAATCAGCCCCAGCATTTT.

As to this clone: An end of the junction differs from the germline gene, which may be a read error. The CDR3 here is CASSPTQDSTQRTQYF. Written as DNA, the CDR3 is TGTGCTAGCAGCCCCACCCAGGACAGTACTCAACGGACCCAGTACTTC. V usage is TRBV7-7 and J usage is TRBJ2-5; D might be TRBD1 (6 bases). Germline CDR1 is SSHAT and CDR2 is FNYEAQ (reference sequence). CDR3 length: 16 amino acids.

The chain links TRBV15 to TRBJ1-2; a possible D gene is TRBD1 (6 bases). Trimming took off 0 bases at V and 4 bases at J, with 18 bases between the two ends. This CDR3 has 17 residues. The germline gives CDR1 LNHNV, CDR2 YYDKDF (reference sequence). The CDR3 loop is CATSRDRGGGFGYGYTF. The CDR3 DNA sequence: TGTGCCACCAGCAGAGACAGGGGAGGGGGGTTCGGCTATGGCTACACCTTC. Supplemented by reference TRBV15 and TRBJ1-2, the full variable domain reads DAMVIQNPRYQVTQFGKPVTLSCSQTLNHNVMYWYQQKSSQAPKLLFHYYDKDFNNEADTPDNFQSRRPNTSFCFLDIRSPGLGDTAMYLCATSRDRGGGFGYGYTFGSGTRLTVV.

The chain links TRBV3-1 (or the pseudogene TRBV3-2) to TRBJ1-2; no clear D. The CDR3 extends over 16 amino acids. Between the trimmed V and J ends, which lost 4 bases and 2 bases, there was a span of 17 bases. Looked up from germline, CDR1 is LGHDT and CDR2 is YNNKEL (reference sequence). CDR3 loop: CASSLRDVLGNYGYTF. The CDR3 DNA reads as TGTGCCAGCAGCCTACGTGACGTGTTGGGGAACTATGGCTACACCTTC.

The sample holds a few counts of this clone. The junction departs from germline at one end; a sequencing error may be responsible. V gene TRBV2 combines with J gene TRBJ1-1; the D gene is possibly TRBD1 (5 bases). The CDR3 covers 14 residues. The germline V gene has CDR1 SNHLY and CDR2 FYNNEI. The CDR3 coding sequence is TGTGCCAGCAACCCCGGGACGAGGGCTCGGGGAGTGATCTTT. Amino acids: CASNPGTRARGVIF.

This clone showed up just a few times. The chain recombines TRBV5-1 with TRBJ1-1; D ambiguous. The CDR3 has 16 residues. Germline V gene sequence: CDR1 SGHRS, CDR2 YFSETQ. V lost 5 bases and J lost 3, with 20 bases in between. CDR3 DNA sequence: TGCGCCAGCAGTACCCAATCGGCGGCTACCGACACTGAAGCTTTCTTT. Residues: CASSTQSAATDTEAFF.

The CDR3 spells CASSYLRDFRNEQFF. As DNA, the CDR3 is TGTGCCAGCAGTTACCTGCGGGACTTTAGGAATGAGCAGTTCTTC. The chain carries TRBV6-6 and TRBJ2-1; a possible D gene is TRBD2 (6 bases). The CDR3 extends over 15 amino acids. V was pared by 2 bases and J by 7 bases, with 15 bases between. The germline V gene encodes CDR1 MNHNY and CDR2 SVGAGI (reference sequence).

This clone qualifies as medium-sized. The CDR3 loop is CASSEDAGSGNTIYF. Here the CDR3 DNA reads TGTGCCAGCAGTGAAGATGCGGGATCCGGAAACACCATATATTTT. This chain joins TRBV6-1 and TRBJ1-3; D is unresolved. The V and J ends lost 1 base and 4 bases respectively, with 11 bases between them. This CDR3 has 15 amino acids. Germline V gene data show CDR1 as MNHNS and CDR2 as SASEGT.

The chain links TRBV14 to TRBJ2-7; D is ambiguous. V was clipped by 0 bases and J by 5 bases, with 8 bases between them. The CDR3 is 13 residues long. The germline gives CDR1 SGHDN, CDR2 FVKESK. The CDR3 reads CASSQEHRDEQYF. In nucleotides, the CDR3 is TGTGCCAGCAGCCAAGAACATCGAGACGAGCAGTACTTC.

The chain recombines TRBV6-6 with TRBJ2-2; D gene unclear. The V end lost 0 bases, the J end lost 4 bases, and 12 bases lay between the germline ends. This CDR3 is 16 amino acids long. Germline V CDR1 and CDR2: MNHNY, SVGAGI (reference sequence). As DNA, the CDR3 is TGTGCCAGCAGTTACTCTGTCCGATCCCTCACCGGGGAGCTGTTTTTT. The encoded protein is CASSYSVRSLTGELFF.

The chain employs TRBV5-8 and TRBJ1-5; D remains ambiguous. The CDR3 is 14 residues long. V was trimmed by 3 bases and J by 7 bases, leaving 14 bases between them. Germline V lookup: CDR1 SGHTS, CDR2 YDEGEE. CDR3 sequence: CASSWGFSTQPQHF. Written as DNA, the CDR3 is TGTGCCAGCAGCTGGGGATTTTCAACCCAGCCCCAGCATTTT.

This chain joins TRBV30 and TRBJ1-6; D is unresolved. The CDR3 length is 15 residues. V dropped 7 bases and J dropped 6 bases, with 19 bases sitting between them. Germline-derived CDR1 and CDR2 are GTSNPN and SVGIG (reference sequence). The CDR3 sequence: CALKEYNGLNSPLHF. The CDR3 coding sequence is TGTGCCTTAAAAGAGTACAACGGTCTTAATTCACCCCTCCACTTT.

The chain has TRBV3-1 (or the pseudogene TRBV3-2) and TRBJ2-2; D is ambiguous. This CDR3 is built from 12 residues. Between the trimmed V and J ends, which lost 4 bases and 8 bases, there was a span of 8 bases. CDR1 LGHDT and CDR2 YNNKEL come from the germline V gene (reference sequence). The DNA of the CDR3 is TGTGCCAGCAGCCTTACGAAAGGGGAGCTGTTTTTT. This translates into CASSLTKGELFF.

This chain connects TRBV11-2 to TRBJ2-3; D gene uncertain. The CDR3 runs to 15 residues. Germline V lookup: CDR1 SGHAT, CDR2 FQNNGV. The V end lost 2 bases, the J end lost 0 bases, and 9 bases lay between the germline ends. The CDR3 coding sequence is TGTGCCAGCAGCTTAAATTTTCCTAGCACAGATACGCAGTATTTT. It specifies CASSLNFPSTDTQYF.

The rearrangement links TRBV29-1 to TRBJ1-2; D possibly corresponds to TRBD1 (5 bases). CDR1 is SQVTM, CDR2 ANQGSEA, per germline. The CDR3 contains 14 residues. V lost 8 bases, J lost 8 bases, and 24 bases lay in between. CDR3 loop: CSFEDRGRGDGYTF. The CDR3 DNA reads TGCAGCTTCGAAGATAGGGGCCGGGGGGACGGCTACACCTTC.

V and J are TRBV10-1 and TRBJ1-1; D is unclear. The CDR3 contains 12 residues. V lost 7 bases, J lost 3 bases, and 9 bases lay in between. CDR1 is WNHNN and CDR2 is SYGVQD in the germline V gene (reference sequence). The chain's CDR3 is CASKNPDTEAFF. The CDR3 coding sequence is TGCGCCAGCAAAAATCCAGACACTGAAGCTTTCTTT.

The rearrangement joins TRBV5-1 to TRBJ1-4; no clear D gene. The CDR3 is made up of 13 amino acids. CDR1 and CDR2 from the germline V gene are SGHRS and YFSETQ. V lost 0 bases, J lost 12 bases, and 12 bases lay in between. The CDR3 coding sequence is TGCGCCAGCAGCTTGGTGTCGGGCAGTCAACTGTTTTTT. Its translation: CASSLVSGSQLFF.

The V gene is TRBV3-1 (or the pseudogene TRBV3-2), the J gene TRBJ1-2; 8 bases are a match to TRBD1. Unmatched junction bases numbered 6, after V lost 4 bases and J lost 8 bases. The CDR3 covers 13 residues. Germline V gene sequence: CDR1 LGHDT, CDR2 YNNKEL (reference sequence). The DNA for the CDR3 is TGTGCCAGCAGCCCGTTGACAGGGGTGGGCTACACCTTC. Amino acids: CASSPLTGVGYTF.